The 31 T cell receptor beta chains reported below all come from one sample, sequenced in a study of blood T cell repertoires in COVID-19 (dated by TCRdb to 2018 to 2021). Libraries were made using the immunoSEQ multiplex PCR assay. TCRdb mirrors the immuneACCESS table, restricted to in-frame sequences. Some clones are absent from its copies; in checked studies, under half trace to an unresolved V gene, and the reason for the others is unknown. Here the sample has about 480,000 clones; roughly 87% occur a single time. Jointly, the top ten make up roughly 0.92% of the sample. The sequenced material came from peripheral blood. The receptors were gathered from a man aged 18 to 30 with COVID-19, enrolled during active disease.

The rearrangement joins TRBV11-2 to TRBJ2-5, with 11 bases identical to TRBD2. The V gene's germline CDR1 is SGHAT and CDR2 FQNNGV. The CDR3 has 16 residues. Trimming at V came to 2 bases and at J to 1 base, leaving 3 bases not matched to a gene. This CDR3 is CASSLSGTSGQETQYF. CDR3 coding DNA: TGTGCCAGCAGCTTATCCGGGACTAGCGGCCAAGAGACCCAGTACTTC.

The rearrangement joins TRBV7-2 to TRBJ2-3, with D possibly TRBD2 on 6 matching bases. Germline assignment: CDR1 SGHTA and CDR2 FQGNSA. CDR3 length: 16 residues. The V end lost 1 base, the J end lost 2 bases, and 13 bases lay between the germline ends. For the CDR3, the DNA is TGTGCCAGCAGCTTAGTAGCGGACCCAACCACAGATACGCAGTATTTT. Amino acids: CASSLVADPTTDTQYF. Combining the CDR3 with reference TRBV7-2 and TRBJ2-3 gives the whole variable domain GAGVSQSPSNKVTEKGKDVELRCDPISGHTALYWYRQSLGQGLEFLIYFQGNSAPDKSGLPSDRFSAERTGGSVSTLTIQRTQQEDSAVYLCASSLVADPTTDTQYFGPGTRLTVL.

Turning to this clone: This sample includes further DNA sequences coding for the same CDR3. The chain is built from TRBV18 and TRBJ2-7; no definite D call. This CDR3 spans 14 amino acids. CDR1 is KGHSH and CDR2 is LQKENI in the germline V gene. Trimming took off 3 bases at V and 0 bases at J, with 9 bases between the two ends. The CDR3: CASSPLDTSYEQYF. CDR3 nucleotide sequence: TGTGCCAGCTCACCCCTAGATACCTCCTACGAGCAGTACTTC. The variable domain in full, completed from reference TRBV18 and TRBJ2-7, reads NAGVMQNPRHLVRRRGQEARLRCSPMKGHSHVYWYRQLPEEGLKFMVYLQKENIIDESGMPKERFSAEFPKEGPSILRIQQVVRGDSAAYFCASSPLDTSYEQYFGPGTRLTVT.

The chain employs TRBV4-2 and TRBJ2-1, with TRBD2 matching 16 bases. V lost 4 bases and J lost 1; bases outside the gene matches: 7. This CDR3 has 19 residues. Germline loops: CDR1 LGHNA, CDR2 YNFKEQ. Written as DNA, the CDR3 is TGTGCCAGCAGCCGCGGGACTAGCGGGAGGGCTAGTTCCTACAATGAGCAGTTCTTC. It translates to CASSRGTSGRASSYNEQFF.

This clone was detected once. The J gene is TRBJ2-5, the V gene TRBV19, with 7 bases identical to TRBD1. Germline values: CDR1 LNHDA, CDR2 SQIVND (reference sequence). V shed 3 bases and J 4 bases; nucleotides not matched to a gene: 5. The CDR3 extends over 14 amino acids. CDR3 DNA sequence: TGTGCCAGTAGTATTTTGGGGACAGCAGAGACCCAGTACTTC. As protein: CASSILGTAETQYF.

The chain uses TRBV24-1 and TRBJ1-1, with 7 bases identical to TRBD1. The CDR3 has 14 residues. The germline CDR1 and CDR2 sequences are KGHDR and SFDVKD. The ends lost 9 bases at V and 0 bases at J; junction bases unmatched: 6. The CDR3 region is CATSPGTVNTEAFF. CDR3 DNA sequence: TGTGCCACCTCCCCCGGGACAGTGAACACTGAAGCTTTCTTT.

The chain has TRBV5-1 and TRBJ1-3, with 10 bases lining up with TRBD1. Unmatched junction bases numbered 6, after V lost 5 bases and J lost 7 bases. Per the germline V gene, CDR1 is SGHRS and CDR2 is YFSETQ. This CDR3 has 14 residues. The CDR3 reads CASSPGTGANTIYF. CDR3 coding DNA: TGCGCCAGCAGTCCCGGGACAGGGGCCAACACCATATATTTT.

The gene calls are TRBV7-8 and TRBJ2-1, with TRBD2 as a possible D gene (5 bases). The V gene's germline CDR1 is SGHVS and CDR2 FQNEAQ. V lost 4 bases and J lost 6, with 7 bases in between. The CDR3 length is 12 residues. The CDR3 sequence is CASSSGFNEQFF. CDR3 nucleotides: TGTGCCAGCAGCTCGGGGTTCAATGAGCAGTTCTTC.

This chain links TRBV7-6 with TRBJ1-4; 9 bases are shared with TRBD1. Germline-derived CDR1 and CDR2 are SGHVS and FNYEAQ. The CDR3 consists of 17 residues. Trimming removed 5 bases from V and 7 bases from J; junction bases left unmatched: 14. This chain's CDR3 is CASSPQTGGRPGEKLFF. The CDR3 region has the DNA TGTGCCAGCAGCCCGCAGACAGGGGGTCGTCCTGGTGAAAAACTGTTTTTT.

This chain joins TRBV6-6 and TRBJ1-6; weak D call: TRBD1 (6 bases). V was clipped by 7 bases and J by 7 bases, with 11 bases between them. The CDR3 totals 13 residues. Germline V lookup: CDR1 MNHNY, CDR2 SVGAGI (reference sequence). The CDR3 loop reads CASNIRGNSPLHF. DNA for the CDR3: TGTGCCAGCAATATAAGGGGGAATTCACCCCTCCACTTT.

The V gene is TRBV25-1, the J gene TRBJ2-7; TRBD1 is a possible D gene (6 bases). The CDR3 totals 15 residues. Between the trimmed V and J ends, which lost 3 bases and 1 base, there was a span of 13 bases. Germline CDR1 MGHDK, CDR2 SYGVNS. The CDR3 DNA follows: TGTGCCAGCAGTGATGTGGGCAGGGGTTCCTACGAGCAGTACTTC. It yields the protein CASSDVGRGSYEQYF.

Concerning this clone itself: One end of the junction varies from germline; a read error may be responsible. The chain recombines TRBV4-2 with TRBJ2-7; tentative D call: TRBD1 (6 bases). Germline CDR1 and CDR2: LGHNA and YNFKEQ. The CDR3 sequence is 14 residues long. CDR3 DNA sequence: TGTGCCAGCAGTCAAGGAACAGGGCACTACGAGCAGTACTTC. Translation: CASSQGTGHYEQYF.

The chain uses TRBV15 and TRBJ1-5, with a possible D match to TRBD1 (6 bases). The ends were cut back, 0 bases at V and 6 bases at J, with 12 bases in the middle. The CDR3 extends over 15 amino acids. CDR1 and CDR2 from the germline V gene are LNHNV and YYDKDF (reference sequence). In nucleotides, the CDR3 is TGTGCCACCAGCAGAGATTTAGGGGGTAGTCAGCCCCAGCATTTT. This gives the protein CATSRDLGGSQPQHF. Together with reference TRBV15 and TRBJ1-5, the CDR3 gives the full variable domain: DAMVIQNPRYQVTQFGKPVTLSCSQTLNHNVMYWYQQKSSQAPKLLFHYYDKDFNNEADTPDNFQSRRPNTSFCFLDIRSPGLGDTAMYLCATSRDLGGSQPQHFGDGTRLSIL.

The chain joins TRBV15 to TRBJ2-2; D may be TRBD2 (5 bases). Trimming left V 2 bases short and J 2 bases short, with 15 bases between. The length of the CDR3 is 17 residues. The germline gives CDR1 LNHNV, CDR2 YYDKDF (reference sequence). The chain's CDR3 is CATSRNPRTYNTGELFF. Here the CDR3 DNA reads TGTGCCACCAGCAGAAACCCCCGGACTTATAACACCGGGGAGCTGTTTTTT.

The table lists this clone with a few counts. The chain combines TRBV11-2 with TRBJ2-2; 12 bases align to TRBD2. The CDR3 spans 18 residues. Trimming removed 5 bases from V and 5 bases from J; junction bases left unmatched: 12. Germline V gene lookup returns CDR1 SGHAT and CDR2 FQNNGV. The DNA of the CDR3 is TGTGCCAGCAGCCAGCGACTAGCGGGAGAAGGACAGACCGGGGAGCTGTTTTTT. Amino acid sequence: CASSQRLAGEGQTGELFF. The full variable domain, with the rest looked up from reference TRBV11-2 and TRBJ2-2, is EAGVAQSPRYKIIEKRQSVAFWCNPISGHATLYWYQQILGQGPKLLIQFQNNGVVDDSQLPKDRFSAERLKGVDSTLKIQPAKLEDSAVYLCASSQRLAGEGQTGELFFGEGSRLTVL.

This clone was seen once. The chain couples TRBV19 to TRBJ1-2; 9 nucleotides align to TRBD1. The ends lost 0 bases at V and 2 bases at J; junction bases unmatched: 1. This CDR3 comprises 15 residues. CDR1 and CDR2 (germline): LNHDA, SQIVND (reference sequence). The DNA for the CDR3 is TGTGCCAGTAGTATAGAAGGGACAGGGAACTATGGCTACACCTTC. This translates into CASSIEGTGNYGYTF.

Here the CDR3 reads CASSEGDRGNQPQHF. CDR3 bases: TGTGCCAGCAGTGAAGGAGACAGGGGGAATCAGCCCCAGCATTTT. The chain is built from TRBV2 and TRBJ1-5; 9 bases match TRBD1. CDR3 length: 15 amino acids. V lost 1 base and J lost 4; bases outside the gene matches: 2. CDR1 and CDR2 from the germline V gene are SNHLY and FYNNEI.

The CDR3 DNA sequence: TGTGCCACCAGTGATTTTAGCCCCAGCTCCTACAATGAGCAGTTCTTC. Protein sequence: CATSDFSPSSYNEQFF. The rearrangement uses TRBV24-1 and TRBJ2-1, with unresolved D. Trimming removed 1 base from V and 0 bases from J, with 9 bases in between. Germline-derived CDR1 and CDR2 are KGHDR and SFDVKD. The CDR3 has 16 amino acids.

The genes are TRBV9 and TRBJ1-1; no clear D. This CDR3 has 14 residues. CDR1 and CDR2 from the germline V gene are SGDLS and YYNGEE. The germline V and J ends were trimmed by 0 bases and 0 bases, with 6 bases remaining between them. CDR3 sequence reads: CASSVVRVNTEAFF. DNA for the CDR3: TGTGCCAGCAGCGTAGTACGGGTGAACACTGAAGCTTTCTTT. The full variable domain, rest sourced from reference TRBV9 and TRBJ1-1, is DSGVTQTPKHLITATGQRVTLRCSPRSGDLSVYWYQQSLDQGLQFLIQYYNGEERAKGNILERFSAQQFPDLHSELNLSSLELGDSALYFCASSVVRVNTEAFFGQGTRLTVV.

The chain couples TRBV2 to TRBJ2-3; possibly TRBD2 for D (5 bases). CDR3 length equals 12 residues. From germline, CDR1 is SNHLY and CDR2 FYNNEI. V gave up 8 bases and J gave up 3 bases, with 9 bases separating them. CDR3 in DNA: TGTGCCAGCGGAGCGGCTACAGATACGCAGTATTTT. This codes for CASGAATDTQYF. The complete variable domain, with remaining parts taken from reference TRBV2 and TRBJ2-3, reads EPEVTQTPSHQVTQMGQEVILRCVPISNHLYFYWYRQILGQKVEFLVSFYNNEISEKSEIFDDQFSVERPDGSNFTLKIRSTKLEDSAMYFCASGAATDTQYFGPGTRLTVL.

The V call is TRBV15, the J call TRBJ2-5; D might be TRBD1 (6 bases). The CDR3 consists of 14 residues. The germline gives CDR1 LNHNV, CDR2 YYDKDF (reference sequence). V lost 3 bases and J lost 5, with 13 bases in between. The CDR3 sequence is CATSRERGWETQYF. The DNA of the CDR3 is TGTGCCACCAGCAGGGAGAGGGGGTGGGAGACCCAGTACTTC.

V is TRBV25-1 and J is TRBJ1-4; TRBD1 agrees at 7 bases. V dropped 3 bases and J dropped 5; count of bases not matched to a gene: 12. The V gene's germline CDR1 is MGHDK and CDR2 SYGVNS. This CDR3 is 17 amino acids long. CDR3 amino acids: CASSEWARQGVNEKLFF. The DNA of the CDR3 is TGTGCCAGCAGTGAGTGGGCTAGGCAGGGGGTAAATGAAAAACTGTTTTTT.

The chain combines TRBV10-3 with TRBJ2-1, with 8 bases aligning to TRBD1. CDR1 ENHRY and CDR2 SYGVKD come from the germline V gene. J lost 6 bases, V lost 3 bases, and 7 bases had no gene match. The CDR3 contains 15 residues. The CDR3 DNA sequence: TGTGCCATCAGTGATGACAGGGGTTATAGCAATGAGCAGTTCTTC. Translation: CAISDDRGYSNEQFF.

Written as DNA, the CDR3 is TGTGCCAGCAGCCTTGCGGGCAGGATGGGTGAAAAACTGTTTTTT. Protein sequence: CASSLAGRMGEKLFF. This sequence joins TRBV5-8 and TRBJ1-4; no clear D gene. V was pared by 4 bases and J by 7 bases, with 17 bases between. CDR3 size: 15 residues. Germline CDR1 reads SGHTS; CDR2 reads YDEGEE.

This chain uses TRBV3-1 (or the pseudogene TRBV3-2) with TRBJ2-1; TRBD1 is a possible D gene (6 bases). Germline V gene lookup returns CDR1 LGHDT and CDR2 YNNKEL (reference sequence). V was cut by 0 bases and J by 10 bases, with 13 bases left in between. This CDR3 has 14 residues. The DNA of the CDR3 is TGTGCCAGCAGCCAAGATTTGGGGGCAGACGAGCAGTTCTTC. Protein sequence: CASSQDLGADEQFF.

The count of this clone is one. The chain combines TRBV6-5 with TRBJ1-1; 7 bases align to TRBD1. Germline V gives CDR1 MNHEY, CDR2 SVGAGI. CDR3 length: 13 residues. Trimming cost V 5 bases and J 6 bases; bases outside gene matches: 6. The CDR3 coding sequence is TGTGCCAGCAGTCCACAGGGGCGGTCTGAAGCTTTCTTT. This encodes CASSPQGRSEAFF.

The chain employs TRBV5-4 and TRBJ2-1; TRBD2 aligns across 7 bases. In germline, CDR1 is SGHNT, CDR2 YYREEE (reference sequence). The CDR3 totals 15 residues. Losses at the gene ends were 5 bases for V and 6 bases for J; bases not matched to a gene: 11. CDR3 nucleotide sequence: TGTGCCAGCAGACCTGCCGAGGGAGGGGTCAATGAGCAGTTCTTC. This codes for CASRPAEGGVNEQFF.

This clone was seen a few times. The rearrangement joins TRBV12-5 to TRBJ2-1, with a possible D match to TRBD2 (6 bases). There are 15 residues in the CDR3. Germline V gene data show CDR1 as LGHNT and CDR2 as FRNRAP. V gave up 0 bases and J gave up 6 bases, with 12 bases separating them. The DNA for the CDR3 is TGTGCTAGTGGTTTGGTACTAGCTCTCCCCAATGAGCAGTTCTTC. Its translation: CASGLVLALPNEQFF.

The CDR3 is CASSSFDRGLDEQYF. The CDR3 coding sequence is TGTGCCAGCAGCTCCTTTGACAGGGGGCTCGACGAGCAGTACTTC. The rearrangement joins TRBV13 to TRBJ2-7; 10 bases fit TRBD1. CDR3 length equals 15 residues. Germline assignment: CDR1 PRHDT and CDR2 FYEKMQ (reference sequence). Trimming cost V 4 bases and J 5 bases; bases outside gene matches: 8.

CDR3 protein: CASSFKTSGRLGGELFF. The CDR3 DNA reads as TGTGCCAGCAGCTTCAAGACTAGCGGGAGACTCGGCGGGGAGCTGTTTTTT. The chain links TRBV7-9 to TRBJ2-2; TRBD2 aligns across 12 bases. Trimming at V came to 3 bases and at J to 7 bases, leaving 9 bases not matched to a gene. The CDR3 length is 17 residues. Germline CDR1 SEHNR, CDR2 FQNEAQ (reference sequence).

The rearrangement joins TRBV11-2 to TRBJ2-7; D gene unclear. The CDR3 is 14 residues long. Trimming pared 2 bases from V and 0 bases from J, leaving 8 bases between. CDR1 and CDR2 from the germline V gene are SGHAT and FQNNGV. CDR3 residues: CASSLMGSSYEQYF. The DNA for the CDR3 is TGTGCCAGCAGCTTAATGGGCAGCTCCTACGAGCAGTACTTC.